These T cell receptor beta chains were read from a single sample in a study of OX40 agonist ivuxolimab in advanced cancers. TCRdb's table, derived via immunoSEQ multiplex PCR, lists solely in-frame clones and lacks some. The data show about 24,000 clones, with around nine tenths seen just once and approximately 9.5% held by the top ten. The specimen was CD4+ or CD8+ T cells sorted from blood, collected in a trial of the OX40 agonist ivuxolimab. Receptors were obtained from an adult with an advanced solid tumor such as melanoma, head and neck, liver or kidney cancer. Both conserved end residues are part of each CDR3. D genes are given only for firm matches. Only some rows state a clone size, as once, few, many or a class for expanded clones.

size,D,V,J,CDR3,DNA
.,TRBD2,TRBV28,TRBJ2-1,CASRGGNYNEQFF,TGTGCCAGCAGGGGGGGGAACTACAATGAGCAGTTCTTC
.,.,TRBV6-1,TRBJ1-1,CASSQGLMNTEAFF,TGTGCCAGCAGCCAGGGACTGATGAACACTGAAGCTTTCTTT
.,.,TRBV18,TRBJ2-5,CASSPDYRLGETQYF,TGTGCCAGCTCGCCAGATTATCGACTAGGAGAGACCCAGTACTTC
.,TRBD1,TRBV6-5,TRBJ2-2,CAIRGIGQGGGELFF,TGTGCCATCCGGGGGATTGGACAGGGCGGCGGGGAGCTGTTTTTT
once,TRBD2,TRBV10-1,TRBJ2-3,CASSGTSGRTDTQYF,TGCGCCAGCAGTGGAACTAGCGGGAGAACAGATACGCAGTATTTT
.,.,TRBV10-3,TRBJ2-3,CATRDILEVDTQYF,TGTGCCACCCGGGACATCTTGGAGGTAGATACGCAGTATTTT
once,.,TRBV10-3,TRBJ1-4,CAISSHRSTNEKLFF,TGTGCCATCAGCAGCCACAGGTCAACTAATGAAAAACTGTTTTTT
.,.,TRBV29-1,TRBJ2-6,CSAGDISGANVLTF,TGCAGCGCTGGAGACATCTCTGGGGCCAACGTCCTGACTTTC
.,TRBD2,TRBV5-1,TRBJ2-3,CASSSGLAGPITDTQYF,TGCGCCAGCAGCTCGGGACTAGCGGGCCCTATCACAGATACGCAGTATTTT
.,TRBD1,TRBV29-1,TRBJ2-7,CSAGQDSQYF,TGCAGCGCGGGACAGGATTCTCAGTACTTC
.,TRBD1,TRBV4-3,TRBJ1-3,CASSQVGTGRNTIYF,TGCGCCAGCAGCCAAGTCGGGACAGGTAGAAACACCATATATTTT
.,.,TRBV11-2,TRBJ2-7,CASSLKVDPTAYEQYF,TGTGCCAGCAGCTTGAAGGTCGATCCCACGGCCTACGAGCAGTACTTC
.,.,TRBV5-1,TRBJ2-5,CASSLLRSQETQYF,TGCGCCAGCAGCTTGCTTCGCAGTCAAGAGACCCAGTACTTC
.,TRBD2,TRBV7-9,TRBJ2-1,CASSSISGRALSYNEQFF,TGTGCCAGCAGCTCTATTAGCGGGAGGGCCCTCTCCTACAATGAGCAGTTCTTC
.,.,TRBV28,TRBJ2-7,CASSFQGFYEQYF,TGTGCCAGCAGTTTCCAAGGATTTTACGAGCAGTACTTC
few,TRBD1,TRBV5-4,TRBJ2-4,CASSPGQGARENIQYF,TGTGCCAGCAGCCCAGGACAGGGGGCGAGGGAAAACATTCAGTACTTC
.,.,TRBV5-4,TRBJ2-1,CASSLQLSSYNEQFF,TGTGCCAGCAGCTTGCAATTGAGCTCCTACAATGAGCAGTTCTTC
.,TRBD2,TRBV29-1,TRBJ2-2,CSASLLAGGDTGELFF,TGCAGCGCTTCTCTTTTAGCGGGAGGCGACACCGGGGAGCTGTTTTTT
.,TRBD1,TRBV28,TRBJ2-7,CASSIPGQGYEQYF,TGTGCCAGCAGTATTCCGGGACAGGGGTACGAGCAGTACTTC
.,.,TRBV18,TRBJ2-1,CASSPPSGMGEQFF,TGTGCCAGCTCACCACCGTCTGGGATGGGTGAGCAGTTCTTC
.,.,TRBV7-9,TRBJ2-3,CAGSILTDTQYF,TGTGCCGGCTCGATCCTAACAGATACGCAGTATTTT
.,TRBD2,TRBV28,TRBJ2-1,CASSLFGGGSSYNEQFF,TGTGCCAGCAGTTTATTTGGGGGAGGGAGCTCCTACAATGAGCAGTTCTTC
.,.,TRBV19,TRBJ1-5,CASDRTYSNQPQHF,TGTGCCAGTGATCGGACGTATAGCAATCAGCCCCAGCATTTT
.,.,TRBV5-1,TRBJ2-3,CASSLGTSQDTQYF,TGCGCCAGCAGCTTGGGTACCTCCCAAGATACGCAGTATTTT
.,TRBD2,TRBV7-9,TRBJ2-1,CASSPRVAGARSSYNEQFF,TGTGCCAGCAGCCCAAGGGTAGCGGGAGCCCGTAGCTCCTACAATGAGCAGTTCTTC
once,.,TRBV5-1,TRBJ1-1,CASSLDMGPNTEAFF,TGCGCCAGCAGCTTGGACATGGGGCCAAACACTGAAGCTTTCTTT
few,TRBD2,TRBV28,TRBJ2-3,CASSPSGKYTDTQYF,TGTGCCAGCAGTCCGAGCGGGAAATACACAGATACGCAGTATTTT
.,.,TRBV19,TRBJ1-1,CASSIDGVADTEAFF,TGTGCCAGTAGTATAGATGGAGTTGCGGACACTGAAGCTTTCTTT
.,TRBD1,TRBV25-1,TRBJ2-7,CASSEWGTGQSYEQYF,TGTGCCAGCAGTGAATGGGGGACAGGACAATCCTACGAGCAGTACTTC
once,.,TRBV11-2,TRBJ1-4,CASSLSQGSEKLFF,TGTGCCAGCAGCTTAAGCCAGGGGAGCGAAAAACTGTTTTTT